Shown below are 32 T cell receptor beta chains from a single sample sequenced in a study of post-analysis software for immune sequencing data. Antigen specificity for these receptors is unknown. Prepared libraries of TCR beta cDNA carried unique molecular identifiers. TCRdb re-derived calls from the PCR reads in MiXCR, one entry per CDR3 protein. The data show hundreds of thousands of distinct CDR3 sequences, 55% to 60% seen once. General study results and limits: Controls had lower frequencies than patients of four or five TRBV segments, which included TRBV5-6, TRBV5-1 and TRBV20-1.

The sequenced sample was blood. These receptors all come from a girl aged 2-15 years with multiple sclerosis.

This clonotype turned up a few times. The chain couples TRBV12-3 or TRBV12-4 to TRBJ2-5, with 11 nucleotides matching TRBD2. The CDR3 is 15 amino acids. V lost 6 bases to trimming and J lost 4 bases; unmatched junction nucleotides: 7. The CDR3 region is CASSLGTSGGETQYF. CDR3 nucleotides: TGTGCCAGCAGCCTAGGGACTAGCGGCGGAGAGACCCAGTACTTC.

This chain links TRBV25-1 with TRBJ2-4; TRBD2 agrees at 10 bases. V dropped 2 bases and J dropped 0; count of bases not matched to a gene: 7. The CDR3 is made up of 18 amino acids. CDR1 is MGHDK, CDR2 SYGVNS, per germline. CDR3 loop: CASSEGTSEVGAKNIQYF. The CDR3 DNA reads TGTGCCAGCAGTGAAGGGACTAGCGAGGTGGGAGCCAAAAACATTCAGTACTTC.

The chain combines TRBV6-5 with TRBJ2-5, with 9 bases fitting TRBD1. CDR1 is MNHEY, CDR2 SVGAGI, per germline. V lost 0 bases to trimming and J lost 5 bases; unmatched junction nucleotides: 4. This CDR3 spans 15 amino acids. In DNA, the CDR3 is TGTGCCAGCAGTTACTCCGATGGACAGGGGGAGACCCAGTACTTC. Translation: CASSYSDGQGETQYF.

The table lists this clonotype with a few counts. The V call is TRBV6-5, the J call TRBJ1-4; the D gene is possibly TRBD1 (6 bases). The CDR3 is 14 residues long. The germline CDR1 and CDR2 sequences are MNHEY and SVGAGI. V was shortened by 4 bases and J by 7 bases, with 13 bases between the two germline ends. The CDR3 sequence is CASSWGGVGEKLFF. DNA of the CDR3: TGTGCCAGCAGTTGGGGGGGCGTGGGTGAAAAACTGTTTTTT.

This clonotype was counted a single time. J is TRBJ1-2 and V is TRBV4-3, with a weak D call TRBD1 (6 bases). Trimming cost V 0 bases and J 6 bases, with 11 bases left between them. Germline V gene sequence: CDR1 LGHNA, CDR2 YSLEER. The CDR3 is made up of 14 amino acids. For the CDR3, the DNA is TGCGCCAGCAGCCAAGATAGGACAGTCCATGGCTACACCTTC. This translates into CASSQDRTVHGYTF.

This clonotype was recorded a few times. This chain joins TRBV6-5 and TRBJ2-7; D might be TRBD2 (5 bases). This CDR3 contains 15 residues. V was cut by 0 bases and J by 7 bases, with 16 bases left in between. Germline lookup yields CDR1 MNHEY and CDR2 SVGAGI. Here the CDR3 reads CASSYSWETAREQYF. The CDR3 bases are TGTGCCAGCAGTTACTCGTGGGAGACCGCTCGGGAGCAGTACTTC.

This chain uses TRBV7-6 with TRBJ2-1, with 13 positions matching TRBD2. V dropped 5 bases and J dropped 8; count of bases not matched to a gene: 9. The CDR3 has 16 residues. Germline V lookup: CDR1 SGHVS, CDR2 FNYEAQ. The CDR3 reads CASSRLAGGLRHEQFF. The CDR3 nucleotides are TGTGCCAGCAGCAGACTAGCGGGAGGCCTGAGGCATGAGCAGTTCTTC. Together with reference TRBV7-6 and TRBJ2-1, the CDR3 gives the full variable domain: GAGVSQSPRYKVTKRGQDVALRCDPISGHVSLYWYRQALGQGPEFLTYFNYEAQQDKSGLPNDRFSAERPEGSISTLTIQRTEQRDSAMYRCASSRLAGGLRHEQFFGPGTRLTVL.

This clonotype was seen more than once but under ten times. The gene calls are TRBV10-3 and TRBJ2-7; tentative D call: TRBD1 (6 bases). Per the germline V gene, CDR1 is ENHRY and CDR2 is SYGVKD. V was cut by 0 bases and J by 0 bases, with 12 bases left in between. This CDR3 region has 16 residues. CDR3 coding DNA: TGTGCCATCAGTGAGTCGCTCGCAGGGGCCTCCTACGAGCAGTACTTC. Amino acid sequence: CAISESLAGASYEQYF.

This clonotype was seen a handful of times. The V and J genes are TRBV29-1 and TRBJ1-1; D is uncertain. The CDR3 consists of 13 residues. The germline V gene has CDR1 SQVTM and CDR2 ANQGSEA. The germline V and J ends were trimmed by 8 bases and 1 base, with 14 bases remaining between them. The CDR3 DNA sequence: TGCAGCCTTAGTAGGGCGGAGAACACTGAAGCTTTCTTT. Protein sequence: CSLSRAENTEAFF.

This clonotype was found once. For the CDR3, the DNA is TGTGCCAGCAGTGAACTTCTCTCCTACAATGAGCAGTTCTTC. Amino acids: CASSELLSYNEQFF. V is TRBV12-3 or TRBV12-4 and J is TRBJ2-1, with no clear D. CDR3 length: 14 amino acids. Trimming stripped 5 bases from V and 0 bases from J, with 8 bases between.

This clonotype has only a few counts. The chain links TRBV6-1 to TRBJ2-3, with TRBD2 matching 9 bases. Losses at the gene ends were 2 bases for V and 3 bases for J; bases not matched to a gene: 6. There are 16 residues in the CDR3. Germline V gene data show CDR1 as MNHNS and CDR2 as SASEGT. The CDR3 DNA sequence: TGTGCCAGCAGTGAACGGCGGGGGGGGAGGACAGATACGCAGTATTTT. Amino acid sequence: CASSERRGGRTDTQYF.

In DNA form, the CDR3 reads TGTGCCAGCAGGCCGGACAGGGGAGGATACAATGAGCAGTTCTTC. Translation: CASRPDRGGYNEQFF. The chain couples TRBV3-1 to TRBJ2-1; TRBD1 matches at 9 bases. After removal of 6 bases from V and 4 bases from J, the junction contained 7 bases not matched to a gene. The CDR3 has 15 residues. Germline CDR1 and CDR2: LGHDT and YNNKEL (reference sequence).

About this clonotype itself: A read error may produce the germline difference seen at one junction end. The chain joins TRBV12-3 or TRBV12-4 to TRBJ2-3, with TRBD2 matching over 9 bases. This CDR3 spans 16 amino acids. This CDR3 is CASISSGDPSTDAQYF. The CDR3 region has the DNA TGTGCCAGCATTTCTAGCGGGGACCCAAGCACAGATGCGCAGTATTTT.

This clonotype was seen a few times. V and J are TRBV7-2 and TRBJ1-2, with D maybe TRBD1 (5 bases). CDR1 is SGHTA and CDR2 is FQGNSA in the germline V gene. The CDR3 has 14 residues. Between the trimmed V and J ends, which lost 3 bases and 6 bases, there was a span of 14 bases. The CDR3 DNA reads TGTGCCAGCAGCTTGCTCGGGACTGGGGATGGCTACACCTTC. Protein product: CASSLLGTGDGYTF.

The rearrangement uses TRBV21-1 and TRBJ2-7; no check of the table's D call, TRBD1, against the DNA was made. TRBV21-1 constitutes a pseudogene. The CDR3 loop spans 16 amino acids. The CDR3 DNA follows: TGTGCCAGCAGCAAAGGAGACAGTGAGAGTTACCACGAGCAGTACTTC. Encoded protein: CASSKGDSESYHEQYF.

This chain joins TRBV14 and TRBJ2-1; 11 positions match TRBD2. Trimming took 4 bases from V and 3 from J; bases not matched to a gene: 11. The germline V gene encodes CDR1 SGHDN and CDR2 FVKESK. The CDR3 is 18 amino acids. The CDR3 sequence is CASSPRGLSGGVYNEQFF. The CDR3, as DNA: TGTGCCAGCAGCCCGAGGGGCCTTAGCGGGGGGGTCTACAATGAGCAGTTCTTC.

This chain links TRBV18 with TRBJ2-3, with D perhaps matching TRBD1 (6 bases). Between the trimmed V and J ends, which lost 5 bases and 4 bases, there was a span of 16 bases. This CDR3 has 15 residues. Germline V lookup: CDR1 KGHSH, CDR2 LQKENI. The CDR3 DNA follows: TGTGCCAGCTCATCCCGGGACACTCTCGCAGATACGCAGTATTTT. This encodes CASSSRDTLADTQYF.

The chain joins TRBV15 to TRBJ2-5; D not resolved. Germline CDR1 reads LNHNV; CDR2 reads YYDKDF (reference sequence). CDR3 length: 12 amino acids. The ends were cut back, 0 bases at V and 5 bases at J, with 4 bases in the middle. CDR3 DNA sequence: TGTGCCACCAGCAGAGATAAGGAGACCCAGTACTTC. Protein sequence: CATSRDKETQYF.

The rearrangement links TRBV20-1 to TRBJ2-3; 9 bases are shared with TRBD2. In germline, CDR1 is DFQATT, CDR2 SNEGSKA (reference sequence). Trimming at V came to 3 bases and at J to 0 bases, leaving 4 bases not matched to a gene. The CDR3 contains 15 residues. The CDR3 reads CSARGLAKSTDTQYF. CDR3 DNA: TGCAGTGCTAGGGGACTAGCAAAAAGCACAGATACGCAGTATTTT.

The rearrangement uses TRBV11-2 and TRBJ2-1; TRBD1 matches at 8 bases. This CDR3 is built from 14 residues. V shed 8 bases, J shed 5 bases, and the junction held 8 bases outside the gene matches. The germline V gene encodes CDR1 SGHAT and CDR2 FQNNGV. Here the CDR3 reads CASLRDRTDNEQFF. Here the CDR3 DNA reads TGTGCCAGCCTCCGGGACAGGACTGACAATGAGCAGTTCTTC.

The chain carries TRBV6-2 or TRBV6-3 and TRBJ2-5; D not certain. The J call may be incorrect, as the DNA end agrees better with TRBJ2-7. CDR3 length equals 10 residues. Germline-derived CDR1 and CDR2 are MNHEY and SVGEGT. The CDR3 loop is CASKANEQYF. CDR3 sequence (DNA): TGTGCCAGCAAGGCAAACGAGCAGTACTTC.

V gene TRBV6-5 combines with J gene TRBJ2-1; a possible D gene is TRBD1 (6 bases). Trimming removed 7 bases at V and 6 bases at J, with 10 bases between. The CDR3 has 12 amino acids. Germline lookup yields CDR1 MNHEY and CDR2 SVGAGI. Here the CDR3 reads CASTSQGNEQFF. The CDR3 nucleotides are TGTGCCAGCACCTCACAGGGCAATGAGCAGTTCTTC.

V gene TRBV20-1 combines with J gene TRBJ2-5; D gene unclear. From germline, CDR1 is DFQATT and CDR2 SNEGSKA (reference sequence). Trimming shortened V by 1 base and J by 4 bases, and 10 bases separated the two germline ends. The CDR3 has 13 amino acids. Written as DNA, the CDR3 is TGCAGTGCTAGAGCTCGGACCGGAGAGACCCAGTACTTC. It translates to CSARARTGETQYF.

This sequence joins TRBV5-6 and TRBJ2-3; TRBD1 matches 8 bases. Germline trimming cut 2 bases from V and 8 bases from J; bases unmatched to any gene: 10. Germline V lookup: CDR1 SGHDT, CDR2 YYEEEE. CDR3 length: 15 residues. CDR3 protein: CASSLGQGASGTQYF. DNA of the CDR3: TGTGCCAGCAGCTTAGGCCAGGGGGCGAGTGGTACGCAGTATTTT.

V gene TRBV6-2 or TRBV6-3 combines with J gene TRBJ2-7; 7 bases fit TRBD2. Germline CDR1 MNHEY, CDR2 SVGEGT. There are 13 residues in the CDR3. J lost 4 bases, V lost 8 bases, and 8 bases had no gene match. This chain's CDR3 is CASGRAQWYEQYF. The CDR3 coding sequence is TGTGCCAGCGGGAGGGCCCAGTGGTACGAGCAGTACTTC.

V gene TRBV5-1 combines with J gene TRBJ2-1; possibly TRBD1 for D (6 bases). This CDR3 spans 13 amino acids. V shed 0 bases and J shed 7 bases, with 8 bases lying between them. Germline V gives CDR1 SGHRS, CDR2 YFSETQ. The DNA for the CDR3 is TGCGCCAGCAGCTTGGCAACAGGGAATGAGCAGTTCTTC. Translated: CASSLATGNEQFF.

Only a few counts were recorded for this clonotype. This chain links TRBV20-1 with TRBJ2-3; D gene ambiguous. Trimming removed 5 bases from V and 5 bases from J, with 14 bases in between. The CDR3 contains 13 residues. The germline V gene has CDR1 DFQATT and CDR2 SNEGSKA (reference sequence). CDR3 coding DNA: TGCAGTGCTTTGGACCCGGCAAGAGATACGCAGTATTTT. Its translation: CSALDPARDTQYF.

This chain joins TRBV29-1 and TRBJ1-2; 8 nucleotides agree with TRBD1. This CDR3 is built from 13 residues. J lost 4 bases, V lost 1 base, and 2 bases had no gene match. The germline CDR1 and CDR2 sequences are SQVTM and ANQGSEA. CDR3 region: CSVEGQGAYGYTF. CDR3 coding DNA: TGCAGCGTTGAAGGGCAGGGGGCCTATGGCTACACCTTC.

This clonotype was counted a single time. Here the CDR3 DNA reads TGCGCCAGCAGTGAGTCTCTGCGGGGGGGCCCAGATACGCAGTATTTT. Its translation is CASSESLRGGPDTQYF. The J gene is TRBJ2-3, the V gene TRBV10-1; TRBD2 matches 9 bases. CDR1 and CDR2 (germline): WNHNN, SYGVQD (reference sequence). The CDR3 runs to 16 residues. V shed 0 bases, J shed 4 bases, and the junction held 5 bases outside the gene matches.

The chain couples TRBV29-1 to TRBJ2-7; no clear D gene. CDR1 and CDR2 (germline): SQVTM, ANQGSEA. V lost 5 bases to trimming and J lost 3 bases, with 8 bases between them. CDR3 size: 11 residues. The CDR3 sequence is CSVQSGYEQYF. Written as DNA, the CDR3 is TGCAGCGTTCAGTCAGGCTACGAGCAGTACTTC.

The V and J genes are TRBV20-1 and TRBJ1-2; maybe TRBD1 (6 bases). Trimming took 6 bases from V and 5 from J, leaving 16 bases between them. Germline-derived CDR1 and CDR2 are DFQATT and SNEGSKA (reference sequence). The CDR3 has 13 amino acids. Here the CDR3 reads CSAASGDGYGYTF. CDR3 nucleotide sequence: TGCAGTGCAGCATCAGGGGATGGGTATGGCTACACCTTC.

This clonotype was observed many times. The rearrangement links TRBV6-5 to TRBJ1-2; possible D gene TRBD1, 5 bases. This CDR3 comprises 14 residues. Trimming stripped 2 bases from V and 2 bases from J, with 9 bases between. Germline V gene lookup returns CDR1 MNHEY and CDR2 SVGAGI. The CDR3 is CASSYAGGNYGYTF. The CDR3 region has the DNA TGTGCCAGCAGTTACGCGGGGGGGAACTATGGCTACACCTTC.